This T cell receptor (beta chain) was sequenced for a study of shared clonotypes between healthy human individuals. Study details: CD4 naive cells filled three plates per donor, CD4 memory three, CD8 naive two and CD8 memory one.

Replicate PCRs run on sorted subsets employed approximately 0.2 ug DNA, roughly 30,000 T cell genomes. Under the authors' procedure: Because ImmunoSEQ provided only junction sequences with no quality scores, the filtering differed. Only in-frame clones appear in the TCRdb table, and some are missing; sequencing was by immunoSEQ multiplex PCR. V and J calls and clone size follow that table, whereas D and trimming were derived from the DNA. The table lists around 2.1 million clones, more than 90% of them singletons. Into CD45RA+ naive and CD45RA-negative memory subsets, the CD4+ cells were split. CDR1 is SGHDN, CDR2 FVKESK, per germline. The V gene end was trimmed by 6 bases and the J gene end by 7 bases; junction bases not matched to a gene: 6. This CDR3 comprises 14 residues.

This sequence originates from a man between 18 and 35 years old in good health. Sequencing input: naive CD4+ T cells sorted from blood. Subset defined: CD45RA+ positively selected. The chain recombines TRBV14 with TRBJ2-1; 10 bases agree with TRBD1. CDR3 loop: CASRGTGDGNEQFF. Written as DNA, the CDR3 is TGTGCCAGCAGGGGGACAGGGGATGGGAATGAGCAGTTCTTC.